These 21 T cell receptor beta chains were all obtained from the same sample, sequenced in a study of blood T cell repertoires in COVID-19. Here immunoSEQ multiplex PCR was the method, and the copy in TCRdb shows in-frame clones only, minus some. Found here are about 180,000 clones, about 80% of them singletons; the top ten hold roughly an eighth. The sequenced material came from PBMCs or T cells enriched from blood (not recorded which). The receptors here all came from a man between 60 and 70 years old who had been exposed to COVID-19.

V and J are TRBV9 and TRBJ2-3; D ambiguous. Germline V gene sequence: CDR1 SGDLS, CDR2 YYNGEE. There are 15 residues in the CDR3. V dropped 1 base and J dropped 0 bases, with 9 bases sitting between them. CDR3 protein: CASSVTTRSTDTQYF. DNA for the CDR3: TGTGCCAGCAGCGTAACCACAAGAAGCACAGATACGCAGTATTTT. Using reference TRBV9 and TRBJ2-3 for the parts outside the CDR3, the full variable domain is DSGVTQTPKHLITATGQRVTLRCSPRSGDLSVYWYQQSLDQGLQFLIQYYNGEERAKGNILERFSAQQFPDLHSELNLSSLELGDSALYFCASSVTTRSTDTQYFGPGTRLTVL.

The rearrangement links TRBV18 to TRBJ1-1; 7 nucleotides match TRBD1. The CDR3 is made up of 15 amino acids. Trimming removed 4 bases from V and 0 bases from J; junction bases left unmatched: 5. The germline V gene has CDR1 KGHSH and CDR2 LQKENI. CDR3 sequence reads: CASSQGQLMNTEAFF. The CDR3 DNA follows: TGTGCCAGCTCACAGGGACAGTTAATGAACACTGAAGCTTTCTTT.

The J gene is TRBJ2-7, the V gene TRBV27; D uncertain. The CDR3 is 14 residues long. Between the trimmed V and J ends, which lost 3 bases and 0 bases, there was a span of 9 bases. The germline V gene has CDR1 MNHEY and CDR2 SMNVEV (reference sequence). CDR3 bases: TGTGCCAGCAGTTTCCGCGTTTCCTCCTACGAGCAGTACTTC. This translates into CASSFRVSSYEQYF.

The V call is TRBV5-1, the J call TRBJ1-6, with 9 bases that match TRBD1. J lost 6 bases, V lost 5 bases, and 9 bases had no gene match. Germline V gives CDR1 SGHRS, CDR2 YFSETQ. The CDR3 is made up of 16 amino acids. The CDR3 spells CASREDRGVLNSPLHF. DNA for the CDR3: TGCGCCAGCAGGGAGGACAGGGGAGTCCTTAATTCACCCCTCCACTTT.

This clone has at least ten counts. This chain joins TRBV7-9 and TRBJ1-2, with TRBD1 identical over 10 bases. The germline V gene has CDR1 SEHNR and CDR2 FQNEAQ (reference sequence). V dropped 3 bases and J dropped 8; count of bases not matched to a gene: 9. The CDR3 has 15 amino acids. The CDR3 nucleotides read TGTGCCAGCAGCTTTGTGGAGACAGGGGGCTACGGCTACACCTTC. Protein sequence: CASSFVETGGYGYTF.

Points on this clone: The sample holds other DNA sequences that translate to the same CDR3. The chain couples TRBV24-1 to TRBJ2-2; D call uncertain. The V end lost 8 bases, the J end lost 0 bases, and 6 bases lay between the germline ends. The CDR3 loop spans 13 amino acids. CDR1 KGHDR and CDR2 SFDVKD come from the germline V gene. In nucleotides, the CDR3 is TGTGCCACCACTACAGCGAACACCGGGGAGCTGTTTTTT. This gives the protein CATTTANTGELFF.

The genes are TRBV29-1 and TRBJ1-2; 7 bases line up with TRBD1. V was clipped by 4 bases and J by 3 bases; unmatched bases: 14. The CDR3 is 16 residues long. CDR1 is SQVTM, CDR2 ANQGSEA, per germline. The CDR3 coding sequence is TGCAGCGTTGGGGTTCCCGGAGGGGGCTACGACTATGGCTACACCTTC. The encoded protein is CSVGVPGGGYDYGYTF.

This clone was seen a single time. The CDR3 region has the DNA TGCAGTGCTAGTTTAGGGACAGGGGCTTACTACGAGCAGTACTTC. Its protein is CSASLGTGAYYEQYF. The chain uses TRBV20-1 and TRBJ2-7, with 10 nucleotides matching TRBD1. The germline CDR1 and CDR2 sequences are DFQATT and SNEGSKA (reference sequence). V trimming: 3 bases; J trimming: 3 bases; junction bases outside the gene matches: 8. The CDR3 consists of 15 residues.

The chain uses TRBV9 and TRBJ1-2, with D tentatively TRBD1 (6 bases). Between the trimmed V and J ends, which lost 4 bases and 4 bases, there was a span of 14 bases. CDR1 is SGDLS and CDR2 is YYNGEE in the germline V gene. The CDR3 sequence is 14 residues long. The CDR3 protein is CASSRTDNSYGYTF. The CDR3 bases are TGTGCCAGCAGCCGGACAGACAACTCCTATGGCTACACCTTC.

The gene calls are TRBV29-1 and TRBJ1-6, with 7 bases matching TRBD1. The germline V gene encodes CDR1 SQVTM and CDR2 ANQGSEA. With 4 bases clipped from V and 6 bases from J, the junction kept 18 bases outside the gene matches. This CDR3 comprises 18 residues. In nucleotides, the CDR3 is TGCAGCGTTGCGCCCATCGGAGCAGGGGGAATGCCTAATTCACCCCTCCACTTT. Protein product: CSVAPIGAGGMPNSPLHF.

The gene calls are TRBV27 and TRBJ1-2, with D possibly being TRBD1 (5 bases). The CDR3 runs to 14 residues. Looked up from germline, CDR1 is MNHEY and CDR2 is SMNVEV (reference sequence). V lost 5 bases to trimming and J lost 2 bases, with 12 bases between them. CDR3 sequence (DNA): TGTGCCAGCAGTCCCCGGCAGGGAAACTATGGCTACACCTTC. Translation: CASSPRQGNYGYTF.

The chain links TRBV3-1 (or the pseudogene TRBV3-2) to TRBJ2-5; tentative D call: TRBD1 (6 bases). The CDR3 is 15 residues long. Germline CDR1 reads LGHDT; CDR2 reads YNNKEL (reference sequence). V lost 4 bases and J 1 base, leaving 13 bases between the germline ends. The CDR3 protein is CASSPSPDSQETQYF. CDR3 DNA: TGTGCCAGCAGCCCGTCTCCGGACAGCCAAGAGACCCAGTACTTC.

Comment on this clone: An end of the junction differs from the germline gene, which may be a read error. The chain carries TRBV7-9 and TRBJ2-3; D gene uncertain. Looked up from germline, CDR1 is SEHNR and CDR2 is FQNEAQ (reference sequence). The CDR3 spans 12 residues. This chain's CDR3 is CASSPDTYTQYF. CDR3 DNA: TGTGCCAGCAGCCCCGACACATATACGCAGTATTTT.

A few counts support this clone. The CDR3 protein is CASSESNRPLEQYF. In DNA, the CDR3 is TGCGCCAGCAGTGAGTCGAACAGGCCCCTAGAGCAGTACTTC. The V and J genes are TRBV10-1 and TRBJ2-7; perhaps TRBD1 as D (5 bases). The CDR3 length is 14 residues. With 0 bases removed from V and 7 bases from J, the gap between germline ends came to 13 bases. Germline V gene sequence: CDR1 WNHNN, CDR2 SYGVQD (reference sequence).

The V and J genes are TRBV9 and TRBJ2-5; 12 bases are a match to TRBD2. In germline, CDR1 is SGDLS, CDR2 YYNGEE. The CDR3 covers 17 residues. V lost 0 bases and J lost 1; bases outside the gene matches: 4. CDR3: CASSVEGLAGFQETQYF. The CDR3 coding sequence is TGTGCCAGCAGCGTAGAAGGACTAGCGGGGTTCCAAGAGACCCAGTACTTC. The complete variable domain, with remaining parts taken from reference TRBV9 and TRBJ2-5, reads DSGVTQTPKHLITATGQRVTLRCSPRSGDLSVYWYQQSLDQGLQFLIQYYNGEERAKGNILERFSAQQFPDLHSELNLSSLELGDSALYFCASSVEGLAGFQETQYFGPGTRLLVL.

This clone has just one count. V gene TRBV7-2 combines with J gene TRBJ2-2; 8 nucleotides line up with TRBD2. V dropped 3 bases and J dropped 6; count of bases not matched to a gene: 15. Germline V CDR1 and CDR2: SGHTA, FQGNSA. The length of the CDR3 is 18 residues. CDR3 amino acids: CASSFSLLAGGIAGELFF. The CDR3 DNA reads TGTGCCAGCAGCTTCTCCCTTTTGGCGGGAGGAATCGCCGGGGAGCTGTTTTTT.

V is TRBV6-4 and J is TRBJ2-2; TRBD2 is a possible D gene (6 bases). Per germline, CDR1 MRHNA and CDR2 SNTAGT. The ends were cut back, 6 bases at V and 6 bases at J, with 17 bases in the middle. The CDR3 sequence is 15 residues long. The CDR3 nucleotides are TGTGCCAGCAGCGCCTGGAGCGGGCTGCCCGGGGAGCTGTTTTTT. Translating gives CASSAWSGLPGELFF.

V and J are TRBV14 and TRBJ2-2; the match to TRBD1 covers 9 bases. This CDR3 region has 17 residues. Germline loops: CDR1 SGHDN, CDR2 FVKESK. V shed 2 bases and J 5 bases; nucleotides not matched to a gene: 9. This chain's CDR3 is CASSQNRDRVETGELFF. The CDR3, as DNA: TGTGCCAGCAGCCAAAACCGGGACAGGGTAGAAACCGGGGAGCTGTTTTTT.

The chain uses TRBV7-2 and TRBJ2-3; the match to TRBD1 covers 9 bases. This CDR3 is 18 amino acids long. With 1 base clipped from V and 4 bases from J, the junction kept 12 bases outside the gene matches. In germline, CDR1 is SGHTA, CDR2 FQGNSA. DNA of the CDR3: TGTGCCAGCAGCTTAGGGATCCCGGGAACAGGGGGCCCAGATACGCAGTATTTT. It encodes CASSLGIPGTGGPDTQYF.

This sequence joins TRBV29-1 and TRBJ1-1; 7 bases are a match to TRBD1. CDR3 length equals 12 residues. J was trimmed by 3 bases and V by 7 bases; bases with no gene match: 5. CDR1 and CDR2 (germline): SQVTM, ANQGSEA. CDR3 amino acids: CSGGTDYTEAFF. The CDR3 DNA reads as TGCAGCGGGGGGACAGATTACACTGAAGCTTTCTTT.

This sequence joins TRBV19 and TRBJ1-5; D is uncertain. The V end lost 3 bases, the J end lost 3 bases, and 6 bases lay between the germline ends. This CDR3 is 13 amino acids long. CDR1 and CDR2 (germline): LNHDA, SQIVND (reference sequence). The CDR3 loop reads CASSIFFNQPQHF. CDR3 DNA: TGTGCCAGTAGTATTTTCTTCAATCAGCCCCAGCATTTT.